The next 10 T cell receptor beta chains were all read from a single sample in a study of T cells after yellow fever vaccination. Via MiXCR, TCRdb re-called the 5' RACE reads, giving one row per CDR3 protein. The sample yields 150,000 to 200,000 distinct CDR3 sequences, approximately 11% seen once. The sequencing used CD8+ T cells sorted from PBMCs, collected 15 days after the yellow fever booster vaccination. All receptors come from a man between 18 and 29 years old who received the YFV17D yellow fever vaccine.

The rearrangement joins TRBV29-1 to TRBJ2-5, with no clear D. This CDR3 is 14 amino acids long. Trimming removed 1 base at V and 2 bases at J, with 11 bases between. Germline V gene lookup returns CDR1 SQVTM and CDR2 ANQGSEA. The CDR3 DNA sequence: TGCAGCGTTGAAGTACCCGACGGACAAGAGACCCAGTACTTC. Translation gives CSVEVPDGQETQYF.

This clonotype came up many times. Here the CDR3 DNA reads TGTGCCAGCAGCTTAGCGACTGGGGCCAACGTCCTGACTTTC. It is translated as CASSLATGANVLTF. The chain employs TRBV7-2 and TRBJ2-6; D ambiguous. The CDR3 spans 14 residues. Germline lookup yields CDR1 SGHTA and CDR2 FQGNSA. V gave up 0 bases and J gave up 2 bases, with 2 bases separating them.

Only a few counts were recorded for this clonotype. The CDR3 protein is CASSPLAGGFDGELFF. The CDR3 DNA reads TGTGCCAGCAGCCCACTAGCGGGGGGATTCGACGGGGAGCTGTTTTTT. The V gene is TRBV6-2 or TRBV6-3, the J gene TRBJ2-2; TRBD2 aligns across 12 bases. Germline assignment: CDR1 MNHEY and CDR2 SVGEGT. The ends lost 6 bases at V and 7 bases at J; junction bases unmatched: 9. This CDR3 has 16 amino acids.

This clonotype was recorded at least ten times. The rearrangement links TRBV4-3 to TRBJ2-5; 9 bases are shared with TRBD2. From germline, CDR1 is LGHNA and CDR2 YSLEER. The CDR3 has 16 residues. Trimming took 0 bases from V and 1 from J; bases not matched to a gene: 3. The CDR3 nucleotides are TGCGCCAGCAGCCAAGATGGGACTAGCCTCCAAGAGACCCAGTACTTC. It codes for CASSQDGTSLQETQYF.

This clonotype turned up a few times. The V and J genes are TRBV29-1 and TRBJ2-2; D is possibly TRBD1 (5 bases). Germline V gene sequence: CDR1 SQVTM, CDR2 ANQGSEA. The CDR3 has 16 amino acids. With 4 bases removed from V and 0 bases from J, the gap between germline ends came to 15 bases. In DNA form, the CDR3 reads TGCAGCGTTGGTGACAGAGCGCTCGCGAACACCGGGGAGCTGTTTTTT. Its protein is CSVGDRALANTGELFF.

J is TRBJ2-6 and V is TRBV6-6; 8 positions agree with TRBD1. The V gene end was trimmed by 7 bases and the J gene end by 0 bases; junction bases not matched to a gene: 8. The CDR3 contains 17 residues. The germline gives CDR1 MNHNY, CDR2 SVGAGI (reference sequence). CDR3 bases: TGTGCCAGCACCTCACCCGGGACAGGCTCTGGGGCCAACGTCCTGACTTTC. As protein: CASTSPGTGSGANVLTF.

This clonotype occurred a few times. The CDR3 bases are TGTGCCACCAGTGACGGGGGCCTCAACACCGGGGAGCTGTTTTTT. This gives the protein CATSDGGLNTGELFF. This chain uses TRBV24-1 with TRBJ2-2; D may correspond to TRBD1 or TRBD2 (6 bases each). Germline V gene data show CDR1 as KGHDR and CDR2 as SFDVKD. Deletions cut 4 bases from V and 2 bases from J, with 10 bases between. This CDR3 has 15 amino acids.

This chain uses TRBV29-1 with TRBJ2-1, with D possibly being TRBD1 or TRBD2 (5 bases each). This CDR3 has 14 amino acids. Germline CDR1 reads SQVTM; CDR2 reads ANQGSEA. Trimming pared 1 base from V and 5 bases from J, leaving 12 bases between. CDR3 DNA: TGCAGCGTTGAAGGAACGGGGCCTGACAATGAGCAGTTCTTC. It specifies CSVEGTGPDNEQFF.

This clonotype was observed many times. The chain recombines TRBV4-3 with TRBJ2-2; weak D call: TRBD2 (7 bases). The CDR3 is made up of 16 amino acids. Germline-derived CDR1 and CDR2 are LGHNA and YSLEER. V was trimmed by 0 bases and J by 5 bases, leaving 13 bases between them. The CDR3 loop is CASSQDRGAGTGELFF. CDR3 DNA: TGCGCCAGCAGCCAAGATCGGGGGGCCGGGACCGGGGAGCTGTTTTTT.

This clonotype was observed a handful of times. The V call is TRBV30, the J call TRBJ2-2; no clear D gene. The CDR3 extends over 15 amino acids. Germline values: CDR1 GTSNPN, CDR2 SVGIG (reference sequence). V was clipped by 2 bases and J by 5 bases, with 15 bases between them. This CDR3 is CAWSWAALGTGELFF. The CDR3 DNA follows: TGTGCCTGGAGTTGGGCAGCCCTGGGAACCGGGGAGCTGTTTTTT. The full variable domain, completed using reference TRBV30 and TRBJ2-2, is SQTIHQWPATLVQPVGSPLSLECTVEGTSNPNLYWYRQAAGRGLQLLFYSVGIGQISSEVPQNLSASRPQDRQFILSSKKLLLSDSGFYLCAWSWAALGTGELFFGEGSRLTVL.